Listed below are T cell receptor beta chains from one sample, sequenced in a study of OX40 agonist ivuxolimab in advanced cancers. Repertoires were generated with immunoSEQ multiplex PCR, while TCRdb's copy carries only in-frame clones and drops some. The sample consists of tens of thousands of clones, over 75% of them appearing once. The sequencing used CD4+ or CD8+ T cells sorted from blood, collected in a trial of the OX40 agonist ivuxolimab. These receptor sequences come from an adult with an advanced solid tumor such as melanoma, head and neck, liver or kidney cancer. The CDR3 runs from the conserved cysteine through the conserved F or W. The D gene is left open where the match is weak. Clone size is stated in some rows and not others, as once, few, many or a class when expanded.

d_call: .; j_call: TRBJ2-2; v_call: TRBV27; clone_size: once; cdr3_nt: TGTGCCAGCAGTTTAGGCGGCGGGCTAAAGCTGTTTTTT; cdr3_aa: CASSLGGGLKLFF
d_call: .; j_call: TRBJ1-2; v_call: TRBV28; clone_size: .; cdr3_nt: TGTGCCAGCAATCACAGGGACGGCTACACCTTC; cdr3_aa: CASNHRDGYTF
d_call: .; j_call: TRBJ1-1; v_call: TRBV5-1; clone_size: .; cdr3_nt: TGCGCCAGCAGCCCCTTTCCGGGGGACACTGAAGCTTTCTTT; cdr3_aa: CASSPFPGDTEAFF
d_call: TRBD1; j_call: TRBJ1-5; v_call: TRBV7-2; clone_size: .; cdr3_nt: TGTGCCAGCAGCGGAACAGGGGGACAGCCCCAGCATTTT; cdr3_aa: CASSGTGGQPQHF
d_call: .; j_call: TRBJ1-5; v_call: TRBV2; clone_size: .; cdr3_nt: TGTGCCAGCAGGGGGACGGTTAGCGGACCCCAGCATTTT; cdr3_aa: CASRGTVSGPQHF
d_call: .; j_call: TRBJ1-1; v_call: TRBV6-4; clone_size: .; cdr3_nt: TGTGCCAGCAGTGACCCGACACGTAACACTGAAGCTTTCTTT; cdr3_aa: CASSDPTRNTEAFF
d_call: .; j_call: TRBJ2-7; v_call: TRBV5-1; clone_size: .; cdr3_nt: TGCGCCAGCAGCCCTAATAACAGACAGTCCGAGCAGTACTTC; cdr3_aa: CASSPNNRQSEQYF
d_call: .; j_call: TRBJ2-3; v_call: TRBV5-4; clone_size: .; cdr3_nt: TGTGCCAGCAGCTTACAGGGCAGGTCAGATACGCAGTATTTT; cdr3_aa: CASSLQGRSDTQYF
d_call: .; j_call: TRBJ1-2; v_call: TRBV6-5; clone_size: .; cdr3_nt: TGTGCCAGCAGTTACCAATTTCGGGGTTATGGCTACACCTTC; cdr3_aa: CASSYQFRGYGYTF
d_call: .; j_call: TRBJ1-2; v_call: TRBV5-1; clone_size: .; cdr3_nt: TGCGCCAGCAGCCCTGGAGCCGCCGGCTACACCTTC; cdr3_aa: CASSPGAAGYTF
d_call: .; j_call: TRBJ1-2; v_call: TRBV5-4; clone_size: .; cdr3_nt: TGTGCCAGCAGCTTCGGGGATTATGGCTACACCTTC; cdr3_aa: CASSFGDYGYTF
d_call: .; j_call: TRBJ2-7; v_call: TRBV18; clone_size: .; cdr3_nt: TGTGCCAGCTCAGAATACAGGGCTGGAGAGCAGTACTTC; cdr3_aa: CASSEYRAGEQYF
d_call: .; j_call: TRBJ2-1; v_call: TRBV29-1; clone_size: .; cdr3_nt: TGCAGCGTTGGTAACCACCTCAGATACAATGAGCAGTTCTTC; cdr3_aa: CSVGNHLRYNEQFF
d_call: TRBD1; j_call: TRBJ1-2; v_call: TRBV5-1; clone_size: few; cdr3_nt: TGCGCCAGCAGCCCATTCGTCCCGGGACAGGGAAGGGACTATGGCTACACCTTC; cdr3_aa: CASSPFVPGQGRDYGYTF
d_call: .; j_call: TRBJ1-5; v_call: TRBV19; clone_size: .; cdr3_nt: TGTGCCAGTAGTATCTCGTTTGACAATCAGCCCCAGCATTTT; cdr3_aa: CASSISFDNQPQHF
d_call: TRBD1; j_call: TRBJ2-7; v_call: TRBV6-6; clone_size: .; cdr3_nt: TGTGCCACCGGGGGACAGGGAACTTCCTACGAGCAGTACTTC; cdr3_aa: CATGGQGTSYEQYF
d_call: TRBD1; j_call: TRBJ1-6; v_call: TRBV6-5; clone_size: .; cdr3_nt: TGTGCCAGCAGTACCGGGACAGGGACATTGCCCCTCCACTTT; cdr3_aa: CASSTGTGTLPLHF
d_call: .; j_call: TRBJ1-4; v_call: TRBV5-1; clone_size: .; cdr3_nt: TGCGCCAGCAGTCTGGGCGGGGGGCGTTCTGAAAAACTGTTTTTT; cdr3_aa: CASSLGGGRSEKLFF
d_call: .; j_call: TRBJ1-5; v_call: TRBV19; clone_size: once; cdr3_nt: TGTGCCAGTAGTATTTCGGGGAGAAGCAATCAGCCCCAGCATTTT; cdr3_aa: CASSISGRSNQPQHF
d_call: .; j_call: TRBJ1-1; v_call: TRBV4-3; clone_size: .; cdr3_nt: TGCGCCAGCAGCCAAGATGGGCCACTTGAAGCTTTCTTT; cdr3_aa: CASSQDGPLEAFF
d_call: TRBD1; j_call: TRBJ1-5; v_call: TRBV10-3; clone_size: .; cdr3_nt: TGTGCCATCAGTGAATGGGACAGGGGAGTTGGTCAGCCCCAGCATTTT; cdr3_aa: CAISEWDRGVGQPQHF
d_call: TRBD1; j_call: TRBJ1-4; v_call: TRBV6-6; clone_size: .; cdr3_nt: TGTGCCAGCACCGACAGGGGAGCGACTAATGAAAAACTGTTTTTT; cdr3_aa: CASTDRGATNEKLFF
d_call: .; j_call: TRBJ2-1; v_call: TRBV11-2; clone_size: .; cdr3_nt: TGTGCCAGCTCGTTGGCGTCGAGCTCCTACAATGAGCAGTTCTTC; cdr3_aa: CASSLASSSYNEQFF
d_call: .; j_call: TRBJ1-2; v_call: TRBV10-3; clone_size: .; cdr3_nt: TGTGCCATCAGTGAGTCGAATGTGCGGGACTATGGCTACACCTTC; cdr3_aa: CAISESNVRDYGYTF
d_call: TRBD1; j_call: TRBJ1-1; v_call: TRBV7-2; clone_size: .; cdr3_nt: TGTGCCAGCAGCTTCCGACAGGGGGCTGACGCTTTCTTT; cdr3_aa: CASSFRQGADAFF